This TCR beta chain emerged from a study of T-cell reconstitution after alpha-beta-depleted transplantation in children. Unique molecular identifiers were incorporated during preparation of the TCRbeta library. TCRdb reprocessed the PCR reads via MiXCR and lists one record per CDR3 protein. The sample carries 550,000 to 800,000 distinct CDR3 sequences, around 14% recorded once. The CDR3 runs to 11 residues. Germline assignment: CDR1 DFQATT and CDR2 SNEGSKA (reference sequence). This clonotype was observed many times. This TCR came from a girl aged 2-10 years with congenital amegakaryocytic thrombocytopenia, due to receive a stem cell transplant. The rearrangement links TRBV20-1 to TRBJ1-1, with D perhaps matching TRBD1 (5 bases). The specimen comprised PBMCs, sampled before TCRalphabeta/CD19-depleted stem cell transplant. The CDR3 DNA is TGCAGCGGAGGAGGGGAGACTGAAGCTTTCTTT. This sequence encodes CSGGGETEAFF.